The next 32 T cell receptor beta chains were all read from a single sample in a study of PD-L1 blockade in urothelial cancer. The time point denotes: pretreatment peripheral blood. Measured with immunoSEQ multiplex PCR; TCRdb has only the in-frame clones, and not every one. The repertoire holds some 53,000 clones, with 75% as singletons. Sequencing was performed on PBMCs, taken around atezolizumab (anti-PD-L1) treatment. The receptor source for this set is a man between 65 and 80 years old with urothelial cancer.

The chain has TRBV6-5 and TRBJ2-3, with a tentative D call TRBD2 (5 bases). Trimming cost V 10 bases and J 0 bases, with 17 bases left between them. Per the germline V gene, CDR1 is MNHEY and CDR2 is SVGAGI. This CDR3 contains 15 residues. CDR3 bases: TGTGCCACCTACCCCTTCGGGGAGAGCACAGATACGCAGTATTTT. This gives the protein CATYPFGESTDTQYF.

This chain joins TRBV9 and TRBJ2-7; 9 nucleotides match TRBD1. J lost 5 bases, V lost 3 bases, and 9 bases had no gene match. In germline, CDR1 is SGDLS, CDR2 YYNGEE. The CDR3 has 15 residues. The CDR3 here is CASSARPGQGDEQYF. In DNA, the CDR3 is TGTGCCAGCAGCGCCAGGCCGGGACAGGGAGACGAGCAGTACTTC.

The table lists this clone with a few counts. This chain uses TRBV6-5 with TRBJ1-1; D might be TRBD1 (6 bases). The germline V gene has CDR1 MNHEY and CDR2 SVGAGI. This CDR3 contains 14 residues. Trimming took 5 bases from V and 8 from J, leaving 18 bases between them. The CDR3 protein is CASSTGIVPTEAFF. DNA for the CDR3: TGTGCCAGCAGTACAGGGATCGTCCCGACCGAAGCTTTCTTT.

The chain employs TRBV7-2 and TRBJ1-2; D unclear. The germline V and J ends were trimmed by 4 bases and 5 bases, with 5 bases remaining between them. There are 11 residues in the CDR3. CDR1 is SGHTA, CDR2 FQGNSA, per germline. The CDR3 bases are TGTGCCAGCAGCTCCTTTTATGGCTACACCTTC. Translated: CASSSFYGYTF.

This clone appeared once. This chain uses TRBV28 with TRBJ1-5; TRBD1 matches 9 bases. CDR3 length: 14 amino acids. CDR1 and CDR2 from the germline V gene are MDHEN and SYDVKM. Unmatched junction bases numbered 3, after V lost 5 bases and J lost 4 bases. In DNA, the CDR3 is TGTGCCAGCAGTCCCGGACAGGGGAATCAGCCCCAGCATTTT. Translating it yields CASSPGQGNQPQHF.

The chain carries TRBV19 and TRBJ1-5; D ambiguous. Germline values: CDR1 LNHDA, CDR2 SQIVND (reference sequence). With 5 bases removed from V and 9 bases from J, the gap between germline ends came to 14 bases. The CDR3 length is 13 residues. This CDR3 reads CASSLRLAPPQHF. The CDR3, as DNA: TGTGCCAGTAGTCTACGTTTAGCGCCGCCCCAGCATTTT.

This clone was observed a few times. Here the CDR3 DNA reads TGCGCCAGCAGCTTAGGACAGGGCGATAATGAAAAACTGTTTTTT. This codes for CASSLGQGDNEKLFF. The chain joins TRBV5-1 to TRBJ1-4; TRBD1 aligns across 8 bases. Trimming at V came to 2 bases and at J to 4 bases, leaving 4 bases not matched to a gene. This CDR3 is built from 15 residues. CDR1 is SGHRS and CDR2 is YFSETQ in the germline V gene.

CDR3 sequence reads: CASSYSRDINSPLHF. The CDR3 DNA is TGTGCCAGCAGTTACTCCCGGGACATTAATTCACCCCTCCACTTT. This rearrangement joins TRBV6-5 to TRBJ1-6; tentative D call: TRBD1 (6 bases). CDR3 size: 15 residues. The germline V gene has CDR1 MNHEY and CDR2 SVGAGI. The V gene lost 0 bases and the J gene lost 6 bases, with 9 bases spanning the gap.

The genes are TRBV28 and TRBJ2-1; D call uncertain. V was pared by 3 bases and J by 7 bases, with 13 bases between. Looked up from germline, CDR1 is MDHEN and CDR2 is SYDVKM. CDR3 length: 14 amino acids. CDR3 sequence reads: CASSFRVARNEQFF. CDR3 DNA: TGTGCCAGCAGTTTTCGGGTAGCTAGGAATGAGCAGTTCTTC. Full variable domain (rest looked up from reference TRBV28 and TRBJ2-1): DVKVTQSSRYLVKRTGEKVFLECVQDMDHENMFWYRQDPGLGLRLIYFSYDVKMKEKGDIPEGYSVSREKKERFSLILESASTNQTSMYLCASSFRVARNEQFFGPGTRLTVL.

The chain combines TRBV6-5 with TRBJ2-7; TRBD1 aligns across 9 bases. V dropped 5 bases and J dropped 6; count of bases not matched to a gene: 8. The germline CDR1 and CDR2 sequences are MNHEY and SVGAGI. The CDR3 totals 14 residues. The CDR3 DNA is TGTGCCAGCAGTCCCGGGACAGGGCCTAGCGAGCAGTACTTC. It translates to CASSPGTGPSEQYF.

The chain joins TRBV6-6 to TRBJ1-3; perhaps TRBD1 as D (6 bases). Germline loops: CDR1 MNHNY, CDR2 SVGAGI (reference sequence). V lost 2 bases and J 4 bases, leaving 9 bases between the germline ends. This CDR3 is 14 amino acids long. The CDR3 region is CASSYGQGGNTIYF. CDR3 in DNA: TGTGCCAGCAGTTACGGGCAGGGGGGAAACACCATATATTTT.

This clone was detected once. The genes are TRBV2 and TRBJ1-5; D is possibly TRBD1 (6 bases). Germline V gene sequence: CDR1 SNHLY, CDR2 FYNNEI. The V and J ends lost 6 bases and 7 bases respectively, with 13 bases between them. The CDR3 runs to 13 residues. CDR3 sequence reads: CASSISGVQPQHF. In DNA form, the CDR3 reads TGTGCCAGCAGCATCTCAGGGGTCCAGCCCCAGCATTTT. Drawing the rest from reference TRBV2 and TRBJ1-5, the complete variable domain is EPEVTQTPSHQVTQMGQEVILRCVPISNHLYFYWYRQILGQKVEFLVSFYNNEISEKSEIFDDQFSVERPDGSNFTLKIRSTKLEDSAMYFCASSISGVQPQHFGDGTRLSIL.

J is TRBJ2-7 and V is TRBV7-9; 8 positions match TRBD1. The CDR3 totals 15 residues. Per the germline V gene, CDR1 is SEHNR and CDR2 is FQNEAQ (reference sequence). V trimming: 3 bases; J trimming: 2 bases; junction bases outside the gene matches: 6. CDR3 nucleotide sequence: TGTGCCAGCAGCTTCAGGACAGGGATGACCTACGAGCAGTACTTC. Amino acid sequence: CASSFRTGMTYEQYF.

This sequence joins TRBV5-1 and TRBJ2-7, with a tentative D call TRBD2 (5 bases). Trimming pared 0 bases from V and 3 bases from J, leaving 10 bases between. This CDR3 comprises 14 residues. Germline-derived CDR1 and CDR2 are SGHRS and YFSETQ. Here the CDR3 reads CASSLGGLNYEQYF. In DNA, the CDR3 is TGCGCCAGCAGCTTGGGAGGGCTAAACTACGAGCAGTACTTC.

This sequence joins TRBV11-2 and TRBJ2-5; 9 bases align to TRBD1. The V segment lost 2 bases and the J segment 5 bases; nucleotides outside the gene matches: 9. In germline, CDR1 is SGHAT, CDR2 FQNNGV. This CDR3 has 16 residues. CDR3 sequence reads: CASSLKLRDRAETQYF. CDR3 sequence (DNA): TGTGCCAGCAGCTTAAAGCTCCGGGACAGGGCCGAGACCCAGTACTTC.

This clone was seen ten or more times. V usage is TRBV6-4 and J usage is TRBJ2-6, with D perhaps TRBD1 (5 bases). V lost 2 bases, J lost 2 bases, and 10 bases lay in between. The CDR3 runs 16 residues. Germline-derived CDR1 and CDR2 are MRHNA and SNTAGT. CDR3 in DNA: TGTGCCAGCAGTGACATAGCAGGGCCTGGGGCCAACGTCCTGACTTTC. It yields the protein CASSDIAGPGANVLTF.

The chain employs TRBV2 and TRBJ1-1; TRBD1 matches at 8 bases. J gave up 7 bases and V 10 bases, and 17 bases lay outside the gene matches. The length of the CDR3 is 15 residues. Per germline, CDR1 SNHLY and CDR2 FYNNEI. The DNA for the CDR3 is TGTGCCAACCGGGACAGGAGTACAGGGGCGGATGAAGCTTTCTTT. This encodes CANRDRSTGADEAFF.

This clone has a single count. The J gene is TRBJ1-2, the V gene TRBV11-2; 9 nucleotides match TRBD1. V shed 5 bases and J 8 bases; nucleotides not matched to a gene: 6. CDR1 and CDR2 from the germline V gene are SGHAT and FQNNGV. The CDR3 loop spans 13 amino acids. The CDR3 DNA follows: TGTGCCAGCAGCCCAACAGGGGGCATGGGCTACACCTTC. It encodes CASSPTGGMGYTF.

The J gene is TRBJ1-2, the V gene TRBV25-1; 11 bases are a match to TRBD1. Germline V CDR1 and CDR2: MGHDK, SYGVNS. The CDR3 consists of 17 residues. J gave up 0 bases and V 7 bases, and 10 bases lay outside the gene matches. The DNA for the CDR3 is TGTGCCAGCACCAACACCGGGACAGGGGGAACTAACTATGGCTACACCTTC. This codes for CASTNTGTGGTNYGYTF.

The genes are TRBV9 and TRBJ1-5; 7 bases are shared with TRBD1. This CDR3 spans 15 amino acids. V lost 4 bases and J lost 4; bases outside the gene matches: 8. Germline V gene data show CDR1 as SGDLS and CDR2 as YYNGEE. CDR3 DNA: TGTGCCAGCAGCTCGACAGGGTCCCCAAATCAGCCCCAGCATTTT. Amino acid sequence: CASSSTGSPNQPQHF.

V and J are TRBV5-1 and TRBJ1-5; no definite D call. Germline V CDR1 and CDR2: SGHRS, YFSETQ. CDR3 length: 13 residues. The V end lost 0 bases, the J end lost 5 bases, and 6 bases lay between the germline ends. CDR3: CASSLGPDQPQHF. The CDR3 DNA reads TGCGCCAGCAGCTTGGGGCCCGATCAGCCCCAGCATTTT.

The V and J genes are TRBV7-8 and TRBJ2-5, with 11 bases that match TRBD2. The CDR3 covers 17 residues. From germline, CDR1 is SGHVS and CDR2 FQNEAQ. Unmatched junction bases numbered 8, after V lost 0 bases and J lost 5 bases. In nucleotides, the CDR3 is TGTGCCAGCAGCTTAGCGAGGGCTAGCGGGAGGAAGGAGACCCAGTACTTC. This codes for CASSLARASGRKETQYF.

The gene calls are TRBV7-2 and TRBJ1-1; D may be TRBD1 (6 bases). The CDR3 is made up of 14 amino acids. V lost 5 bases and J lost 3, with 13 bases in between. CDR1 and CDR2 from the germline V gene are SGHTA and FQGNSA. CDR3 loop: CASSVEQGYTEAFF. CDR3 DNA sequence: TGTGCCAGCAGCGTCGAACAGGGTTACACTGAAGCTTTCTTT.

The V call is TRBV7-7, the J call TRBJ2-1, with 12 bases matching TRBD2. The CDR3 extends over 15 amino acids. The trim removed 5 bases at V and 8 bases at J, leaving 7 bases unmatched. Looked up from germline, CDR1 is SSHAT and CDR2 is FNYEAQ (reference sequence). The CDR3 DNA is TGTGCCAGCAGCCGATCTAGCGGGGGGGCCTATGAGCAGTTCTTC. Residues: CASSRSSGGAYEQFF. The variable domain in full, with the rest retrieved from reference TRBV7-7 and TRBJ2-1, is GAGVSQSPRYKVTKRGQDVTLRCDPISSHATLYWYQQALGQGPEFLTYFNYEAQPDKSGLPSDRFSAERPEGSISTLTIQRTEQRDSAMYRCASSRSSGGAYEQFFGPGTRLTVL.

This chain joins TRBV9 and TRBJ1-3; D perhaps matches TRBD1 (6 bases). Germline V lookup: CDR1 SGDLS, CDR2 YYNGEE. The CDR3 contains 16 residues. V was shortened by 0 bases and J by 0 bases, with 10 bases between the two germline ends. Written as DNA, the CDR3 is TGTGCCAGCAGCGTAGAGGACAGAAGCTCTGGAAACACCATATATTTT. Translated, it gives CASSVEDRSSGNTIYF.

The gene calls are TRBV11-3 and TRBJ2-1; no definite D call. Looked up from germline, CDR1 is SGHNT and CDR2 is YENEEA. V lost 2 bases and J lost 7, with 9 bases in between. The CDR3 contains 13 residues. CDR3 sequence reads: CASSLSVANEQFF. The CDR3 region has the DNA TGTGCCAGCAGCTTATCCGTGGCAAATGAGCAGTTCTTC. The entire variable domain, with the rest obtained from reference TRBV11-3 and TRBJ2-1, is as follows: EAGVVQSPRYKIIEKKQPVAFWCNPISGHNTLYWYLQNLGQGPELLIRYENEEAVDDSQLPKDRFSAERLKGVDSTLKIQPAELGDSAVYLCASSLSVANEQFFGPGTRLTVL.

The V and J genes are TRBV7-8 and TRBJ1-6; TRBD1 is a possible D gene (5 bases). Germline CDR1 and CDR2: SGHVS and FQNEAQ. With 5 bases removed from V and 10 bases from J, the gap between germline ends came to 18 bases. There are 15 residues in the CDR3. CDR3 loop: CASSPTDTGLSPLHF. CDR3 nucleotides: TGTGCCAGCAGCCCCACGGACACGGGCTTATCACCCCTCCACTTT.

This chain joins TRBV5-4 and TRBJ2-5, with TRBD2 matching 8 bases. Trimming at V came to 6 bases and at J to 1 base, leaving 11 bases not matched to a gene. This CDR3 is built from 16 residues. Germline V lookup: CDR1 SGHNT, CDR2 YYREEE (reference sequence). The CDR3 loop reads CASKLGGGQGQETQYF. The CDR3 region has the DNA TGTGCCAGCAAACTCGGGGGGGGCCAAGGCCAAGAGACCCAGTACTTC.

The chain recombines TRBV11-2 with TRBJ2-2; TRBD1 might be the D (5 bases). Trimming cost V 2 bases and J 6 bases, with 13 bases left between them. The CDR3 consists of 15 residues. The V gene's germline CDR1 is SGHAT and CDR2 FQNNGV. The CDR3 region is CASSLRAGNSGELFF. CDR3 in DNA: TGTGCCAGCAGCTTAAGGGCAGGGAATTCCGGGGAGCTGTTTTTT.

The chain links TRBV4-1 to TRBJ1-1; TRBD1 agrees at 8 bases. The length of the CDR3 is 16 residues. The junction had 15 bases not matched to a gene; V was cut back by 6 bases and J by 6 bases. Germline lookup yields CDR1 MGHRA and CDR2 YSYEKL. CDR3 in DNA: TGCGCCAGCAGTCGGGGACAGGCATATTCTAGGGCTGAAGCTTTCTTT. It yields the protein CASSRGQAYSRAEAFF.

The chain couples TRBV7-2 to TRBJ1-5, with a weak D call TRBD1 (6 bases). Trimming removed 3 bases at V and 5 bases at J, with 11 bases between. The CDR3 consists of 14 residues. Germline V CDR1 and CDR2: SGHTA, FQGNSA. The CDR3 here is CASSFQDSYQPQHF. Written as DNA, the CDR3 is TGTGCCAGCAGCTTCCAGGACAGCTATCAGCCCCAGCATTTT.

This clone was detected a few times. This chain connects TRBV7-6 to TRBJ1-1; D gene unclear. From germline, CDR1 is SGHVS and CDR2 FNYEAQ. The V end was cut by 6 bases, the J end by 0 bases, with 8 bases between. The CDR3 is 13 amino acids. The CDR3 DNA reads TGTGCCAGCAGTGCCGACTTGAACACTGAAGCTTTCTTT. This sequence encodes CASSADLNTEAFF.